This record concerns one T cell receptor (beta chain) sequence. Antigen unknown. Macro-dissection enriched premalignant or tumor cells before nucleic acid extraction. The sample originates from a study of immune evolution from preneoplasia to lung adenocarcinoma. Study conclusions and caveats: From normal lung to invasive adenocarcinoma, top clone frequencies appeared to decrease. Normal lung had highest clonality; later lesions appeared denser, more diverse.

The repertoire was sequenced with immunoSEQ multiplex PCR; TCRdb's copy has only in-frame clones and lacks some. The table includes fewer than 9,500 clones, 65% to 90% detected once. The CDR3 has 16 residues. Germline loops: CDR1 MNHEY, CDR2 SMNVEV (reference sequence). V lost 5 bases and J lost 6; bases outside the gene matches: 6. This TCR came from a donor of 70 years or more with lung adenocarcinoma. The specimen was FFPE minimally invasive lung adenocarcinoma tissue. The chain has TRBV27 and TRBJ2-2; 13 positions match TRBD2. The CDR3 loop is CASSTPGLAGPGELFF. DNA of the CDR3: TGTGCCAGCAGTACTCCGGGACTAGCGGGACCCGGGGAGCTGTTTTTT.